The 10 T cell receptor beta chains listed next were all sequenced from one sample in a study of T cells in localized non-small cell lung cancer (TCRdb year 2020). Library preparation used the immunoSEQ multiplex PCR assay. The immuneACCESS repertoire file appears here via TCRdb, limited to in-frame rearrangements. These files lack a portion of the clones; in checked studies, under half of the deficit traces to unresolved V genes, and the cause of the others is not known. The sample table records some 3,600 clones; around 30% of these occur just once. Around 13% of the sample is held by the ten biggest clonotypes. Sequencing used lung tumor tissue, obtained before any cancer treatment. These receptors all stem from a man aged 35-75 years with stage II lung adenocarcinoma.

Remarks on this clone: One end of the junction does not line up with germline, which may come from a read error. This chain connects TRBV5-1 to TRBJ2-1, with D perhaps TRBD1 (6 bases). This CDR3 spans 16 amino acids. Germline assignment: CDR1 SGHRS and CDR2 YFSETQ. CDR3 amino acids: CASSPKDSRQNNEQFF. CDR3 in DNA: TGTGCCAGCAGCCCAAAGGACAGTAGACAAAACAATGAGCAGTTCTTC.

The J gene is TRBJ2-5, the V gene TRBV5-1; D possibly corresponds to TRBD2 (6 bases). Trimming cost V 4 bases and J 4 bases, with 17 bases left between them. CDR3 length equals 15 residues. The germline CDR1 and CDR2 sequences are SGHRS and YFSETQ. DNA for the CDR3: TGCGCCAGCAGCCCCCTTGGGGCCGGGAGAGAGACCCAGTACTTC. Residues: CASSPLGAGRETQYF.

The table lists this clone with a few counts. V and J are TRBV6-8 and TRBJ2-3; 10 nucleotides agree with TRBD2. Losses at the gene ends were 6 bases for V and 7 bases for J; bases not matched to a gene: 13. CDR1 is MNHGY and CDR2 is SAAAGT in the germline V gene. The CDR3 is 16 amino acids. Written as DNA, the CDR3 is TGTGCCAGCAGACCTCGTACTAGCGGGACTGATTATACGCAGTATTTT. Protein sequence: CASRPRTSGTDYTQYF.

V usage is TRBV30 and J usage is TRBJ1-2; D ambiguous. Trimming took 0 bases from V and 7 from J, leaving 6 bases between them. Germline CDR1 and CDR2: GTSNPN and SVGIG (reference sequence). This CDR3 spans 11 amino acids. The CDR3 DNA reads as TGTGCCTGGAGTGTTGAGGGTGGCTACACCTTC. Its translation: CAWSVEGGYTF.

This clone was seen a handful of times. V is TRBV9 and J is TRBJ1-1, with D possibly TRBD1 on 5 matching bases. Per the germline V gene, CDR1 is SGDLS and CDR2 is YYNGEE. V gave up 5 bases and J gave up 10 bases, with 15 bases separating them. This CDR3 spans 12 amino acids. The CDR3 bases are TGTGCCAGCAGTTGGACAACCCTAGGAGCTTTCTTT. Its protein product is CASSWTTLGAFF.

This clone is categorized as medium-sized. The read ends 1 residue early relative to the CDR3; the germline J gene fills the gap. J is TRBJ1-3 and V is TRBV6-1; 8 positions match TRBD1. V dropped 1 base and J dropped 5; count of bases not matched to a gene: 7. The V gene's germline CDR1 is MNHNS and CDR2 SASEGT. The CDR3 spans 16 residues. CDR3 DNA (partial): TGTGCCAGCAGTGAAGTCCAGACAGGGGCTAGAAACACCATATAT. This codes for CASSEVQTGARNTIY. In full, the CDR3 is CASSEVQTGARNTIYF.

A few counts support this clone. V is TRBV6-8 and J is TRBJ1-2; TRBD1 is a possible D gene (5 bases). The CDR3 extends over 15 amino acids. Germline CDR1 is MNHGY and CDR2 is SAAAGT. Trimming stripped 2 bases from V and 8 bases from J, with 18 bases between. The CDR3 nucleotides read TGTGCCAGCAGTTACGAGAAAAGGGGCCAAAAAGGCTACACCTTC. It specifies CASSYEKRGQKGYTF.

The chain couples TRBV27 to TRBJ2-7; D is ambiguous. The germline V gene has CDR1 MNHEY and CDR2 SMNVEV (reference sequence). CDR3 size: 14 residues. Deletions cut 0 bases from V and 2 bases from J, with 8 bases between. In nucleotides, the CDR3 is TGTGCCAGCAGTTTATCCACGGCCCCCTACGAGCAGTACGTC. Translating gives CASSLSTAPYEQYV.

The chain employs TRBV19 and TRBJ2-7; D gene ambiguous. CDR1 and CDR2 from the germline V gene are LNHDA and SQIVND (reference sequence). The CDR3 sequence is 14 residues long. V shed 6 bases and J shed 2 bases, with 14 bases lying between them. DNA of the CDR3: TGTGCCAGTAGCTTTCGGACCCGGGCCTACGAGCAGTACTTC. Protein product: CASSFRTRAYEQYF.

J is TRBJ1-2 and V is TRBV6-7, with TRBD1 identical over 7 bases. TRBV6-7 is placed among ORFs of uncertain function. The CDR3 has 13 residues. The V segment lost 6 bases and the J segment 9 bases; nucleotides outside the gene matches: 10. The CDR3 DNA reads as TGTGCCAGCAGCGAGACAGGGTTTAAGAGCTACACCTTC. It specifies CASSETGFKSYTF.